The sequence of this T cell receptor beta chain was determined in a study of T cell responses to AZD1222 COVID-19 vaccine. General study findings and limits: No day 14 peak samples; only post-peak repertoires were characterized. Of spike-specific TCRs, nearly half reportedly target regions left unmutated in variants. Among those given AZD1222, only six were seropositive at baseline.

Second doses that came at about 4 or about 12 weeks were put together. Notes on this clone: The target antigen is unknown.

Data came from immunoSEQ multiplex PCR; TCRdb stores just in-frame clones and leaves some out. The sample has 79,000 or so clones, roughly 90% seen once. V was clipped by 2 bases and J by 8 bases, with 12 bases between them. Germline V gene data show CDR1 as LNHDA and CDR2 as SQIVND (reference sequence). The CDR3 is made up of 13 amino acids. Sequenced material: peripheral blood, taken 28 days after the second AZD1222 dose. The TCR comes from an adult who received the AZD1222 COVID-19 vaccine. The chain combines TRBV19 with TRBJ1-2; tentative D call: TRBD1 (5 bases). CDR3 residues: CASSISGRGGYTF. CDR3 DNA sequence: TGTGCCAGTAGTATATCGGGAAGGGGCGGCTACACCTTC.